This T cell receptor (beta chain) was captured in a study of blood T cell repertoires in COVID-19. Some clones are missing from TCRdb's copy, which holds only in-frame ones; the method was immunoSEQ multiplex PCR. The sample has around 47,000 clones; about two thirds are singletons. The material sequenced was peripheral blood. This clonotype was obtained from a man older than 75 with acute or convalescent COVID-19.

The CDR3 reads CASSVLAGGREETQYF. CDR3 in DNA: TGTGCCAGCAGCGTCCTAGCGGGGGGCCGAGAAGAGACCCAGTACTTC. V usage is TRBV9 and J usage is TRBJ2-5; 11 positions match TRBD2. The CDR3 is made up of 16 amino acids. Germline values: CDR1 SGDLS, CDR2 YYNGEE. Trimming cost V 2 bases and J 3 bases; bases outside gene matches: 6.